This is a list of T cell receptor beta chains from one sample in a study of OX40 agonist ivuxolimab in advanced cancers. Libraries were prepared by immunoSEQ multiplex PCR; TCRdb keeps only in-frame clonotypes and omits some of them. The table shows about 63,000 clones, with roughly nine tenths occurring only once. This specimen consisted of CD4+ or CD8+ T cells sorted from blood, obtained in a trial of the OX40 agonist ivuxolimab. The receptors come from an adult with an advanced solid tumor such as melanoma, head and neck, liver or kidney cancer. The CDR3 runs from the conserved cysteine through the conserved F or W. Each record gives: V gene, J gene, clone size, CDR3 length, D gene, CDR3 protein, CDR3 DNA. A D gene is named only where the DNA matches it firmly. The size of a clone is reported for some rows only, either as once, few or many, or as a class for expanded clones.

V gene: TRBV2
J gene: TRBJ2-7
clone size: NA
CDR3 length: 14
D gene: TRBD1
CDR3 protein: CASSPGQGPHEQYF
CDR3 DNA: TGTGCCAGCAGTCCGGGACAGGGGCCCCACGAGCAGTACTTC

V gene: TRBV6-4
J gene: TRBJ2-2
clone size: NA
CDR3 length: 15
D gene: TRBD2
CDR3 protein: CASKSGSFNTGELFF
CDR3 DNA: TGTGCCAGCAAAAGCGGGAGTTTCAACACCGGGGAGCTGTTTTTT

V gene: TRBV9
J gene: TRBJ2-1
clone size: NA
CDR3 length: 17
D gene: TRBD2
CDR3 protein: CASSVVGAGGSYNEQFF
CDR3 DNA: TGTGCCAGCAGCGTAGTAGGAGCGGGGGGGAGTTACAATGAGCAGTTCTTC

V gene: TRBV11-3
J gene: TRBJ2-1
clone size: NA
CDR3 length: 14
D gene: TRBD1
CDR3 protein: CASSTRDSYNEQFF
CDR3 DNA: TGTGCCAGCAGCACCCGGGACAGCTACAATGAGCAGTTCTTC

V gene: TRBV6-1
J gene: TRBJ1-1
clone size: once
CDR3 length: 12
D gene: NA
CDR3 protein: CASSEMNTEAFF
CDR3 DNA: TGTGCCAGCAGTGAAATGAACACTGAAGCTTTCTTT

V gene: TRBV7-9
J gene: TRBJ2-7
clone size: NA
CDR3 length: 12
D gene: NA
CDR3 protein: CASSLGVYEQYF
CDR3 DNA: TGTGCCAGCAGCCTGGGGGTCTACGAGCAGTACTTC

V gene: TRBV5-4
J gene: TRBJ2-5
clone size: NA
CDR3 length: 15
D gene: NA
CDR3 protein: CASSLGSSAQETQYF
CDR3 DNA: TGTGCCAGCAGCTTGGGGTCTTCCGCCCAAGAGACCCAGTACTTC

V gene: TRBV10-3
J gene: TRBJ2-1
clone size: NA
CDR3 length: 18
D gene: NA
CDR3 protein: CAISTLSLAPISYNEQFF
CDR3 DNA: TGTGCCATCAGCACCCTCTCACTAGCACCGATCTCCTACAATGAGCAGTTCTTC

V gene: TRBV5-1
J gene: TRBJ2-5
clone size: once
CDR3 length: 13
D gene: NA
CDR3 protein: CASSLDSTETQYF
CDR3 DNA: TGCGCCAGCAGCTTGGACAGCACAGAGACCCAGTACTTC

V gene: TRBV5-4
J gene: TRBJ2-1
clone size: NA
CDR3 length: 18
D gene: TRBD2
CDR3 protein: CASNPADERDPSYNEQFF
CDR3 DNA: TGTGCCAGTAATCCGGCGGACGAGCGGGACCCGTCCTACAATGAGCAGTTCTTC

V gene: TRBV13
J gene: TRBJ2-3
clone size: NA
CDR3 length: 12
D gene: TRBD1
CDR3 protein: CASSPAGGTQYF
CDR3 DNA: TGTGCCAGCAGCCCCGCAGGGGGTACGCAGTATTTT

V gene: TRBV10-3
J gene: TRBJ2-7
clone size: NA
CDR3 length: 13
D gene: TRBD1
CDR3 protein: CAISEYDRDEQYF
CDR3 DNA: TGTGCCATCAGTGAGTATGACAGGGACGAGCAGTACTTC

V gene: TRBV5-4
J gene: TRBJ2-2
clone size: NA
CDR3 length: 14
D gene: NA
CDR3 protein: CASSLVGGTGELFF
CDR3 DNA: TGTGCCAGCAGCTTGGTCGGCGGGACCGGGGAGCTGTTTTTT

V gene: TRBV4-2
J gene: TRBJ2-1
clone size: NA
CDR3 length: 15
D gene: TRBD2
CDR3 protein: CASSQGPGLGNEQFF
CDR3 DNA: TGTGCCAGCAGCCAAGGCCCGGGACTAGGGAATGAGCAGTTCTTC

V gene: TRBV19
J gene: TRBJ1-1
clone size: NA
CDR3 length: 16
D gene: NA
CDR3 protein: CASSIGPRQKNTEAFF
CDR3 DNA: TGTGCCAGTAGTATAGGGCCCCGCCAAAAAAACACTGAAGCTTTCTTT

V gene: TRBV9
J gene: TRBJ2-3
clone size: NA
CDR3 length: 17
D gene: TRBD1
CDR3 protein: CASSRPNRGRSTDTQYF
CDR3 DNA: TGTGCCAGCAGCCGTCCCAACAGGGGGCGAAGCACAGATACGCAGTATTTT

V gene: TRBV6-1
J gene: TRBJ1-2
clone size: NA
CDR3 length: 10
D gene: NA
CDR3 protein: CASQLGGYTF
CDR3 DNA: TGTGCCAGCCAGTTGGGTGGCTACACCTTC

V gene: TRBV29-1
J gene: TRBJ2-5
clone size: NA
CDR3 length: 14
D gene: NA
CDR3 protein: CSVEEGRAEETQYF
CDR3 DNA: TGCAGCGTTGAAGAAGGGAGAGCAGAAGAGACCCAGTACTTC

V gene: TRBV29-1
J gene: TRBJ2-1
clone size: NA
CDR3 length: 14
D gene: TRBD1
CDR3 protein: CSVAGRGPYNEQFF
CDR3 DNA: TGCAGCGTTGCAGGTAGGGGGCCCTACAATGAGCAGTTCTTC

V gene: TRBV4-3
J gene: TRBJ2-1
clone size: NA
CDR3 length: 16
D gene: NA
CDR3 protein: CASSQDLSSSYNEQFF
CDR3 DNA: TGCGCCAGCAGCCAAGATCTCTCGAGCTCCTACAATGAGCAGTTCTTC

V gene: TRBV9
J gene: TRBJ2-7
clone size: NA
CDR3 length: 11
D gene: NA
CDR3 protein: CASSVGYEQYF
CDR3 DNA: TGTGCCAGCAGCGTAGGGTACGAGCAGTACTTC

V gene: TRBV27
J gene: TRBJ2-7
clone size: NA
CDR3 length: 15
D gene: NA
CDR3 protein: CASSITGTTSYEQYF
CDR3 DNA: TGTGCCAGCAGTATAACCGGGACAACTTCCTACGAGCAGTACTTC

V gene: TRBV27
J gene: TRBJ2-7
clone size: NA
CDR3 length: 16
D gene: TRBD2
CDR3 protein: CASSSLGTSGFYEQYF
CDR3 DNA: TGTGCCAGCAGTTCCCTCGGGACTAGCGGATTCTACGAGCAGTACTTC

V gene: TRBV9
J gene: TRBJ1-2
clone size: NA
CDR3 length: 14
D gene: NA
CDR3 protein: CASSVATGDYGYTF
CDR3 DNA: TGTGCCAGCAGCGTAGCCACAGGTGACTATGGCTACACCTTC

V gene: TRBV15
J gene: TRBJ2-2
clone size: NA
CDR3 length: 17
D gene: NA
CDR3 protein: CATSRSRDRLNTGELFF
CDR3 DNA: TGTGCCACCAGCAGAAGTCGCGACAGGTTAAACACCGGGGAGCTGTTTTTT

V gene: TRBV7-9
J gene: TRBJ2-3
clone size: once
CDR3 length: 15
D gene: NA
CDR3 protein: CASSPPWGGTDTQYF
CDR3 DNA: TGTGCCAGCAGCCCCCCGTGGGGGGGCACAGATACGCAGTATTTT

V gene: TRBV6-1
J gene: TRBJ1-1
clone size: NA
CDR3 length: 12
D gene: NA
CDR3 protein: CASRPLNTEAFF
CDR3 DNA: TGTGCCAGCAGACCTTTGAACACTGAAGCTTTCTTT

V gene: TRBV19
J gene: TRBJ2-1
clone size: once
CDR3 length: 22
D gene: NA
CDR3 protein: CASSPNPFLVSLPSESYNEQFF
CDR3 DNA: TGTGCCAGTAGCCCTAACCCCTTCCTAGTGTCGCTTCCAAGTGAATCCTACAATGAGCAGTTCTTC

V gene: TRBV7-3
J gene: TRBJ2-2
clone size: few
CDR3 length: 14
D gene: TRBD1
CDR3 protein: CASSVGGGTGELFF
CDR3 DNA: TGTGCCAGCAGCGTAGGGGGCGGGACCGGGGAGCTGTTTTTT

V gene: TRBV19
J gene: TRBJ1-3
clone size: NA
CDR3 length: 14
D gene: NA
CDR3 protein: CASSLQGAGNTIYF
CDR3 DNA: TGTGCCAGTAGTCTTCAGGGTGCTGGAAACACCATATATTTT

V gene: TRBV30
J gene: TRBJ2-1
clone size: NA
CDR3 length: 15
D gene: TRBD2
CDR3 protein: CAWSVSGGDYNEQFF
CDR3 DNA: TGTGCCTGGAGTGTGTCGGGGGGGGACTACAATGAGCAGTTCTTC

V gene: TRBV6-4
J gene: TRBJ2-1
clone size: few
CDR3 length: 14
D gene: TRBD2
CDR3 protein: CASSDSAGGNEQFF
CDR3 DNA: TGTGCCAGCAGTGACTCAGCGGGGGGGAATGAGCAGTTCTTC

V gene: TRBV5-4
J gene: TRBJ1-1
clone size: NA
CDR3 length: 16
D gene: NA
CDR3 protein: CASSLDPGPTNTEAFF
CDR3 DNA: TGTGCCAGCAGCTTGGACCCGGGCCCCACGAACACTGAAGCTTTCTTT

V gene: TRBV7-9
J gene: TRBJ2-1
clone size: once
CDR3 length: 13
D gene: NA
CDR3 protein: CASSLRTSNEQFF
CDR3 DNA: TGTGCCAGCAGCCTACGGACAAGCAATGAGCAGTTCTTC

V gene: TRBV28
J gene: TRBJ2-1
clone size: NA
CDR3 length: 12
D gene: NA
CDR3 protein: CASRASYNEQFF
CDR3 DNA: TGTGCCAGCAGGGCCTCCTACAATGAGCAGTTCTTC

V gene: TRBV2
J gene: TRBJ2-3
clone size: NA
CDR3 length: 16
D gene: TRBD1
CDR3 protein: CASSEGTGGGTDTQYF
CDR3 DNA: TGTGCCAGCAGTGAAGGGACAGGGGGGGGCACAGATACGCAGTATTTT

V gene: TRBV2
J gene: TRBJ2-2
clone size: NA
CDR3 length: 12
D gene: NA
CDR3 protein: CASIAGTGELFF
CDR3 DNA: TGTGCCAGCATCGCGGGCACCGGGGAGCTGTTTTTT

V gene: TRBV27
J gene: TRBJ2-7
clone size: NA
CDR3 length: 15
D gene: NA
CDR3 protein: CASSHHSLSSYEQYF
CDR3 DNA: TGTGCCAGCAGTCACCACAGTCTAAGCTCCTACGAGCAGTACTTC

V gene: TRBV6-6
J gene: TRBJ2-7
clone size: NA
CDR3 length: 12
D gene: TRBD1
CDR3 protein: CASSPGQLEQYF
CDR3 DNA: TGTGCCAGCAGTCCGGGACAGCTCGAGCAGTACTTC

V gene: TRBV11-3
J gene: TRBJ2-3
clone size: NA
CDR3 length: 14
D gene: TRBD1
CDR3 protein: CASSRQGYADTQYF
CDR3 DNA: TGTGCCAGCAGTAGACAGGGGTACGCAGATACGCAGTATTTT

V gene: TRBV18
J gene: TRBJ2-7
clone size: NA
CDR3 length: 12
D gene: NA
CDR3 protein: CASSPSDDEQYF
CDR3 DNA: TGTGCCAGCTCACCATCAGATGACGAGCAGTACTTC

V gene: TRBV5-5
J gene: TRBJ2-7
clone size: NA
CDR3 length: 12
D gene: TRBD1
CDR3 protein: CASSPTGSEQYF
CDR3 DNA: TGTGCCAGCAGCCCGACAGGGAGCGAGCAGTACTTC

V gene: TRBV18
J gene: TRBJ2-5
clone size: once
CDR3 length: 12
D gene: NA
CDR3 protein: CASSPPRETQYF
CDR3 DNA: TGTGCCAGCTCACCCCCCCGAGAGACCCAGTACTTC

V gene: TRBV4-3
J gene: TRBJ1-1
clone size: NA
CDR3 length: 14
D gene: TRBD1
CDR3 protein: CASSQEDRPTEAFF
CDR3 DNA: TGCGCCAGCAGCCAAGAGGACAGGCCCACTGAAGCTTTCTTT

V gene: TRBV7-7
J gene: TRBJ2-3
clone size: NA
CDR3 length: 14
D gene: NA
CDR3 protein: CASSPYDRTDTQYF
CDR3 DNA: TGTGCTAGCAGCCCATATGACAGGACAGATACGCAGTATTTT

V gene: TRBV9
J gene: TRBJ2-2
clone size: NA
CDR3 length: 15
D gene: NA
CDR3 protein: CASSGATVNTGELFF
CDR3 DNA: TGTGCCAGCAGCGGAGCGACAGTGAACACCGGGGAGCTGTTTTTT

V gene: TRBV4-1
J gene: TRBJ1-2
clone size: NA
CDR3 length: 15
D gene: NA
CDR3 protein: CASSQKAGANYGYTF
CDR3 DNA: TGCGCCAGCAGCCAAAAGGCAGGCGCAAACTATGGCTACACCTTC

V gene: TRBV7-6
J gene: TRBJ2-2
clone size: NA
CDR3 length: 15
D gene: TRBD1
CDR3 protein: CASSTTGFNTGELFF
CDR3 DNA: TGTGCCAGCAGCACGACAGGGTTCAACACCGGGGAGCTGTTTTTT

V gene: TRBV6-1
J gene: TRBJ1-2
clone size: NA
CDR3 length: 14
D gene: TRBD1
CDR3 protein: CASSDNNEGARYTF
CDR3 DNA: TGTGCCAGCAGTGATAATAATGAGGGGGCACGTTACACCTTC

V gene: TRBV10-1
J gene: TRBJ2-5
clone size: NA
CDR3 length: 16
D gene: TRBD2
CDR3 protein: CASSERVAGDMETQYF
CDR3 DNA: TGCGCCAGCAGTGAAAGGGTAGCGGGGGACATGGAGACCCAGTACTTC

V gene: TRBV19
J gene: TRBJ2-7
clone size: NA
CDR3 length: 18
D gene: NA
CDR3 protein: CASSIFSGGRASSYEQYF
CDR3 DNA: TGTGCCAGTAGTATTTTCAGCGGCGGGCGGGCCTCCTCCTACGAGCAGTACTTC

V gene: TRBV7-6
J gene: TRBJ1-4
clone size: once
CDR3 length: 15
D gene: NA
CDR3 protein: CASSGAPGDGEKLFF
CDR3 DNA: TGTGCCAGCAGCGGAGCCCCAGGGGATGGTGAAAAACTGTTTTTT

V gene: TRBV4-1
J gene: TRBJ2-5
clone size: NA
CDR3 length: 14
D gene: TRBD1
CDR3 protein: CASSQGQGVGTQYF
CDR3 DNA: TGCGCCAGCAGCCAAGGACAGGGGGTCGGGACCCAGTACTTC

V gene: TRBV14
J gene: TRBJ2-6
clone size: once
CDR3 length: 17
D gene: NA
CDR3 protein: CASSQDLEGLGANVLTF
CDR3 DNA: TGTGCCAGCAGCCAAGATCTTGAGGGCCTGGGGGCCAACGTCCTGACTTTC

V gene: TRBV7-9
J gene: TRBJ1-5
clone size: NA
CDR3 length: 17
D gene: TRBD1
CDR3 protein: CASSPDYWTGVNQPQHF
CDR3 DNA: TGTGCCAGCAGCCCCGACTATTGGACAGGGGTAAATCAGCCCCAGCATTTT

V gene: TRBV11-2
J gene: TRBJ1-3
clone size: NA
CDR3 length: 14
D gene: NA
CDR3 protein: CASSQDRSGNTIYF
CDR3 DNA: TGTGCCAGCAGCCAGGACAGATCTGGAAACACCATATATTTT